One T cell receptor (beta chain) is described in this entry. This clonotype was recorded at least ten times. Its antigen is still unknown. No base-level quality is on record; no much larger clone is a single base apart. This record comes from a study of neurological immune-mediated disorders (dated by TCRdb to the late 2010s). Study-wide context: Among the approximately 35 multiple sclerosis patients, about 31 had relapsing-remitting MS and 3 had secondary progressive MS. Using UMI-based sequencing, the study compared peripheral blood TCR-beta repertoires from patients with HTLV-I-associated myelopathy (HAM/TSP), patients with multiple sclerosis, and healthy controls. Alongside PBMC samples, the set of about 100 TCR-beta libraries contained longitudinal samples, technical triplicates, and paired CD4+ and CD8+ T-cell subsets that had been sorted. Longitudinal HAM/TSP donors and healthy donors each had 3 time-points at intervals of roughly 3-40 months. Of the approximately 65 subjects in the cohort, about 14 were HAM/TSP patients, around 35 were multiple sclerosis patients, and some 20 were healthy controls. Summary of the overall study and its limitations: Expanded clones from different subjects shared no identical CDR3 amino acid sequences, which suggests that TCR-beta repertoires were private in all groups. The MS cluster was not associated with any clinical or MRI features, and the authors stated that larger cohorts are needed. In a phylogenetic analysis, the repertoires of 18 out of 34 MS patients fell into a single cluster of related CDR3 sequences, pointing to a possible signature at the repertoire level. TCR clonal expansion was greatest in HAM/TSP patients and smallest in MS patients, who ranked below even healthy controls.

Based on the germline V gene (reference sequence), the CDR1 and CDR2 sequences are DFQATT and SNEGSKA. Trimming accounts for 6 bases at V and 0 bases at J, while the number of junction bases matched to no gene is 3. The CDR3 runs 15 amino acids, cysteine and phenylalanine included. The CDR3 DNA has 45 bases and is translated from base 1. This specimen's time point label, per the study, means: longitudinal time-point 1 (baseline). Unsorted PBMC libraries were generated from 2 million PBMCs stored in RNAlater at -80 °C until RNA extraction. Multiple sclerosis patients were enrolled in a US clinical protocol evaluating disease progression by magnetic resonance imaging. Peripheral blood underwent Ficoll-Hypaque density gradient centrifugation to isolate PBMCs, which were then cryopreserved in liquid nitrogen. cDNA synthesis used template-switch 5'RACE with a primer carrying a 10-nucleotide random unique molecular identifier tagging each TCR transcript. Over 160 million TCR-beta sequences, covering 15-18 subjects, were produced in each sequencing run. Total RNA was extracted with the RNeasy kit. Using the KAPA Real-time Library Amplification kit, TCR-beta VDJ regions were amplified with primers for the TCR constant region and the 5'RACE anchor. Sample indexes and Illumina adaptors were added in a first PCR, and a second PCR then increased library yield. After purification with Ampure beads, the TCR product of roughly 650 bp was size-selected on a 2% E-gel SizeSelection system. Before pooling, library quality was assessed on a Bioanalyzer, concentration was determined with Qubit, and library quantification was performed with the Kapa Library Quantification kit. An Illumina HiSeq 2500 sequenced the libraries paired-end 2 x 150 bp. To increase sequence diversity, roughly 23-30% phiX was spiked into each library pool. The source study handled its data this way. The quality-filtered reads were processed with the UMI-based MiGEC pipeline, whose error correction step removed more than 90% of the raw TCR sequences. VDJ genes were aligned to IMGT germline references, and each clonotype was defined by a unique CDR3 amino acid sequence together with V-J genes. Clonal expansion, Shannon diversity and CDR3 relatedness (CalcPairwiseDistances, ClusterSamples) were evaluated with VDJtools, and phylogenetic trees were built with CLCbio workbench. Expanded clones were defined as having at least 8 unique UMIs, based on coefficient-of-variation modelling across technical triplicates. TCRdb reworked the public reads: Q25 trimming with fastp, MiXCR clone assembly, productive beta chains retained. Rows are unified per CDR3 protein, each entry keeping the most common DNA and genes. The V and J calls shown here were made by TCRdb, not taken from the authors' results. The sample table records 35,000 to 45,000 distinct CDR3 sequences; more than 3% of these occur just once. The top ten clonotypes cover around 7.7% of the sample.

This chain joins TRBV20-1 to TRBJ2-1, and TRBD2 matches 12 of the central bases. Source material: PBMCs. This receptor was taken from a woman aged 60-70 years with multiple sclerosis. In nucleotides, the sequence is TGCAGTGCAGGGACTAGCGGGCCCTCCTACAATGAGCAGTTCTTC. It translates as CSAGTSGPSYNEQFF.